This is a list of T cell receptor beta chains from one sample in a study of technical replicates of blood from a handful of donors. Produced via immunoSEQ multiplex PCR; TCRdb's table is partial and in-frame only. The data contain approximately 75,000 clones, roughly 92% of them singletons. The specimen was T cells isolated from PBMCs. All receptors come from a human donor in good health. Each CDR3 is given with its conserved first and last residue. The order of the fields is J gene, V gene, D gene, clone size, CDR3 protein, CDR3 DNA. The D gene is left open where the match is weak. Some rows mark clone size as missing; the rest say once, few, many or name a class of expanded clone.

j_gene: TRBJ2-3
v_gene: TRBV7-2
d_gene: TRBD2
abundance: NA
CDR3aa: CASSLEGLAGGLRDTQYF
CDR3nt: TGTGCCAGCAGCTTAGAGGGGCTAGCGGGAGGGCTGAGGGATACGCAGTATTTT

j_gene: TRBJ2-2
v_gene: TRBV5-4
d_gene: TRBD1
abundance: NA
CDR3aa: CASSSRTGGNTGELFF
CDR3nt: TGTGCCAGCAGCTCGAGGACAGGGGGAAACACCGGGGAGCTGTTTTTT

j_gene: TRBJ2-1
v_gene: TRBV25-1
d_gene: NA
abundance: NA
CDR3aa: CATASIGGGNRYNEQFF
CDR3nt: TGTGCCACCGCGTCGATAGGGGGGGGAAATCGTTACAATGAGCAGTTCTTC

j_gene: TRBJ2-7
v_gene: TRBV7-8
d_gene: TRBD2
abundance: NA
CDR3aa: CASSRTSGSSYEQYF
CDR3nt: TGTGCCAGCAGCAGGACTAGCGGGAGCTCCTACGAGCAGTACTTC

j_gene: TRBJ2-7
v_gene: TRBV11-2
d_gene: NA
abundance: NA
CDR3aa: CASSSIGEVTAEQYF
CDR3nt: TGTGCCAGCAGCTCCATCGGGGAAGTCACTGCCGAGCAGTACTTC

j_gene: TRBJ2-7
v_gene: TRBV11-2
d_gene: TRBD2
abundance: few
CDR3aa: CASSFLGSGGYEQYF
CDR3nt: TGTGCCAGCAGCTTTTTAGGTAGCGGGGGCTACGAGCAGTACTTC

j_gene: TRBJ2-6
v_gene: TRBV5-4
d_gene: TRBD1
abundance: NA
CDR3aa: CASSLGFRGPGANVLTF
CDR3nt: TGTGCCAGCAGCTTGGGTTTCAGGGGGCCTGGGGCCAACGTCCTGACTTTC

j_gene: TRBJ2-7
v_gene: TRBV9
d_gene: NA
abundance: NA
CDR3aa: CASSISTGYEQYF
CDR3nt: TGTGCCAGCAGCATCTCGACAGGTTACGAGCAGTACTTC

j_gene: TRBJ2-3
v_gene: TRBV7-8
d_gene: TRBD2
abundance: NA
CDR3aa: CASSPLVAGGTDTQYF
CDR3nt: TGTGCCAGCAGCCCTCTGGTAGCGGGAGGCACAGATACGCAGTATTTT

j_gene: TRBJ1-5
v_gene: TRBV19
d_gene: NA
abundance: once
CDR3aa: CASSPQGNNQPQHF
CDR3nt: TGTGCCAGTAGTCCTCAGGGTAACAATCAGCCCCAGCATTTT

j_gene: TRBJ2-3
v_gene: TRBV25-1
d_gene: NA
abundance: NA
CDR3aa: CASSERGGKGRADTQYF
CDR3nt: TGTGCCAGCAGTGAACGGGGTGGTAAGGGTCGCGCAGATACGCAGTATTTT

j_gene: TRBJ2-7
v_gene: TRBV5-4
d_gene: TRBD2
abundance: NA
CDR3aa: CASSSPGLGAYEQYF
CDR3nt: TGTGCCAGCAGCTCCCCGGGACTAGGAGCCTACGAGCAGTACTTC

j_gene: TRBJ2-1
v_gene: TRBV19
d_gene: TRBD2
abundance: NA
CDR3aa: CASSIGTSGRNEQFF
CDR3nt: TGTGCCAGTAGTATCGGGACTAGCGGGAGGAATGAGCAGTTCTTC

j_gene: TRBJ2-7
v_gene: TRBV9
d_gene: NA
abundance: NA
CDR3aa: CASSVDSYEQYF
CDR3nt: TGTGCCAGCAGCGTTGACAGTTACGAGCAGTACTTC

j_gene: TRBJ2-3
v_gene: TRBV7-3
d_gene: NA
abundance: NA
CDR3aa: CASSLRGTSPPDIYPDTQYF
CDR3nt: TGTGCCAGCAGCTTAAGAGGAACCTCACCCCCGGATATCTACCCAGATACGCAGTATTTT

j_gene: TRBJ2-7
v_gene: TRBV4-3
d_gene: NA
abundance: NA
CDR3aa: CASSQDWGQGVGQYF
CDR3nt: TGCGCCAGCAGCCAAGATTGGGGTCAGGGTGTTGGGCAGTACTTC

j_gene: TRBJ2-2
v_gene: TRBV5-6
d_gene: NA
abundance: NA
CDR3aa: CASSSDIHGDTGELFF
CDR3nt: TGTGCCAGCAGTTCCGATATCCACGGGGACACCGGGGAGCTGTTTTTT

j_gene: TRBJ2-7
v_gene: TRBV7-6
d_gene: TRBD1
abundance: NA
CDR3aa: CASSLLDRGYEQYF
CDR3nt: TGTGCCAGCAGCTTACTCGACAGGGGGTACGAGCAGTACTTC

j_gene: TRBJ2-2
v_gene: TRBV9
d_gene: NA
abundance: once
CDR3aa: CASSVGLASGELFF
CDR3nt: TGTGCCAGCAGCGTAGGGCTAGCTTCCGGGGAGCTGTTTTTT

j_gene: TRBJ2-7
v_gene: TRBV4-1
d_gene: NA
abundance: NA
CDR3aa: CASSQESPGAISYEQYF
CDR3nt: TGCGCCAGCAGCCAAGAATCGCCGGGAGCGATTTCCTACGAGCAGTACTTC

j_gene: TRBJ2-7
v_gene: TRBV2
d_gene: TRBD1
abundance: once
CDR3aa: CASIPWTGREQYF
CDR3nt: TGTGCCAGCATCCCTTGGACAGGGAGAGAGCAGTACTTC

j_gene: TRBJ2-7
v_gene: TRBV5-4
d_gene: TRBD1
abundance: NA
CDR3aa: CASSPGTAFSYEQYF
CDR3nt: TGTGCCAGCAGCCCCGGGACAGCTTTCTCCTACGAGCAGTACTTC

j_gene: TRBJ1-1
v_gene: TRBV29-1
d_gene: NA
abundance: NA
CDR3aa: CSVVAVGGDTEAFF
CDR3nt: TGCAGCGTTGTGGCAGTGGGGGGGGACACTGAAGCTTTCTTT

j_gene: TRBJ1-1
v_gene: TRBV30
d_gene: TRBD1
abundance: few
CDR3aa: CAWRDWDSWTEAFF
CDR3nt: TGTGCCTGGAGGGATTGGGACAGTTGGACTGAAGCTTTCTTT

j_gene: TRBJ2-5
v_gene: TRBV11-3
d_gene: TRBD1
abundance: NA
CDR3aa: CASSLGSTGDGETQYF
CDR3nt: TGTGCCAGCAGCCTCGGTTCGACAGGGGACGGAGAGACCCAGTACTTC